The source of this T cell receptor beta chain is a study of early T cells in non-severe SARS-CoV-2 infection. This clonotype occurred many times. Its antigen is unidentified. Separate cDNA molecules each had unique molecular identifiers attached to them. TCRdb recomputed calls from the 5' RACE reads with MiXCR, one row per CDR3 protein. The sample holds about 89,000 distinct CDR3 sequences; about 15% are singletons and the top ten take 5.1%. The CDR3 spans 12 residues. The V segment lost 3 bases and the J segment 6 bases; nucleotides outside the gene matches: 5. In germline, CDR1 is DFQATT, CDR2 SNEGSKA (reference sequence). Whole-study findings and limits: VDJdb-based matching was biased toward anti-spike CD8 responses and missed private and CD4 specificities.

The genes are TRBV20-1 and TRBJ2-7, with 7 positions matching TRBD1. This sequence originates from an adult who was a healthcare worker with PCR-confirmed SARS-CoV-2 infection or an uninfected control (not recorded which). Sequencing was performed on whole blood, taken at baseline. The CDR3 protein is CSASVGGREQYF. The CDR3 region has the DNA TGCAGTGCTAGCGTAGGGGGCCGCGAGCAGTACTTC.